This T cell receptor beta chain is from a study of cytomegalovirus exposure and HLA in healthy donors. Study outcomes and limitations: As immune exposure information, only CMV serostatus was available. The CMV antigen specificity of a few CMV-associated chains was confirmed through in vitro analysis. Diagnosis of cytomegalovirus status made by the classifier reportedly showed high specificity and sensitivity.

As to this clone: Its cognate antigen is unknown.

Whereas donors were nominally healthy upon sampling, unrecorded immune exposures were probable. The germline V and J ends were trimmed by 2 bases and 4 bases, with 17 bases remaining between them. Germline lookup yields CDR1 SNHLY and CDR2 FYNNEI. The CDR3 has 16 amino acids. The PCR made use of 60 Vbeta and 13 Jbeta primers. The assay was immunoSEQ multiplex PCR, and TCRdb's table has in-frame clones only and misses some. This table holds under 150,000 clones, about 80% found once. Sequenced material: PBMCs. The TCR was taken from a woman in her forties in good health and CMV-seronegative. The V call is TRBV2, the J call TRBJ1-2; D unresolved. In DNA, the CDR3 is TGTGCCAGCAGTGAATTCCTCGGCTCGGGGTCCTATGGCTACACCTTC. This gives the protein CASSEFLGSGSYGYTF. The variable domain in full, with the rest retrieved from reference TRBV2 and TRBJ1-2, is EPEVTQTPSHQVTQMGQEVILRCVPISNHLYFYWYRQILGQKVEFLVSFYNNEISEKSEIFDDQFSVERPDGSNFTLKIRSTKLEDSAMYFCASSEFLGSGSYGYTFGSGTRLTVV.